This T cell receptor beta chain was sequenced during a study of a mutant IDH1 vaccine in newly diagnosed glioma (dated by TCRdb to about 2021). Regarding the study in general: Across visits V03 through V10, patients got a total of eight vaccinations, given in weeks 1, 3, 5, 7, 11, 15, 19 and 23. Vaccination began 4-6 weeks after radiotherapy alone, or alongside temozolomide cycles in the chemotherapy-containing groups. Of the roughly 33 treated patients, approximately 60% were male and approximately 38% were female, and a mean age of roughly 40 years was recorded. Prior to enrollment, standard therapy consisting of radiotherapy alone, temozolomide alone, or radiochemotherapy with temozolomide had been administered to patients, with the combination being received by most patients. Peripheral blood samples were drawn at six visits, namely V03 (baseline), V05, V07, V10, V12 and V13. Longitudinal TCRB deep sequencing was performed for roughly 24 treated patients wherever samples were available for exploratory analyses. The full study reports these points: The authors stated that sample limitations prevented analyses of patient blood samples from being reproduced. Pseudoprogression seemed to be unrelated to changes in the top peripheral T cell clonotypes found by TCRB sequencing. Selection of PBMC samples for TCRB deep sequencing was based on availability. Vaccine-induced immune responses across multiple MHC alleles were detected in 90% to 95% of patients.

The intended sense of this specimen's time point label: week 5, during vaccination. Every vaccine dose consisted of 300 ug of a 20-mer mutant IDH1 peptide in Montanide, administered subcutaneously together with topical imiquimod. The donors had newly diagnosed IDH1-mutant astrocytomas of WHO grade 3 or 4 that showed loss of nuclear ATRX. The samples were drawn from NOA16, a multicentre, single-arm, open-label phase I trial in Germany that tested a mutant IDH1 peptide vaccine in humans for the first time. The DNeasy Blood and Tissue Kit was used to extract genomic DNA from EDTA blood for TCRB sequencing. V loses 2 bases, J loses 7 bases, and the germline ends lie 10 bases apart. The CDR3 sequence holds 14 residues, the cysteine and phenylalanine included. Kept here is only the CDR3 DNA, which spans 42 bases and is read in frame from base 1. Per the germline V gene, SGDLS is the CDR1 and YYNGEE is the CDR2.

Library preparation employed the immunoSEQ multiplex PCR assay. Following the manufacturer's protocol, the hsTCRB Kit was used to amplify rearranged TCR beta chain sequences. TCRB libraries were sequenced on an Illumina MiSeq. In the source study's methods: The proprietary platform of the kit vendor was used for demultiplexing, trimming and gene mapping. The source is immuneACCESS, and TCRdb retained only in-frame sequences with V and J called. Part of the clones is not carried over; for the studies checked, unresolved V genes explain less than half of this, and the remainder is unexplained. V and J calls and clone size come straight from that table; D and trimming were deduced from the DNA. This sample has 39,000 or so clones in its table, and approximately 78% of those were observed once. The ten largest make up more than 5% of the sample. In the case of this clone: What antigen it recognizes has not been identified. No much larger clonotype is one base removed from it; base qualities were not supplied.

The chain links TRBV9 with TRBJ1-6; the D gene is unclear. The sequence was obtained from a middle-aged man with glioma. Sequenced here: PBMCs, sampled from a glioma patient whose treatment included an IDH1 peptide vaccine. CDR3 sequence: CASSVRGKNSPLHF. In nucleotides, the sequence is TGTGCCAGCAGCGTTCGGGGTAAAAATTCACCCCTCCACTTT.